This T cell receptor beta chain was profiled in a study of T-cell reconstitution after alpha-beta-depleted transplantation in children. Study-level findings and limits: At the one-year point after transplant, T-cell counts and TCRbeta diversity were found to come mostly from T cells that had been newly produced. At day 60, the high TCRbeta diversity found in some patients originated from recipient T cells and thymic progenitors that had survived.

This clonotype has more than one count but fewer than ten. Its specificity is unknown. A library of TCRbeta sequences, prepared with unique molecular identifiers, was generated. TCRdb re-derived calls from the PCR reads in MiXCR, one entry per CDR3 protein. The sample carries 40,000 to 60,000 distinct CDR3 sequences, around 9% recorded once. Germline CDR1 is SGHTA and CDR2 is FQGNSA. Trimming cost V 5 bases and J 6 bases; bases outside gene matches: 3. The CDR3 is made up of 14 amino acids. The input for sequencing was PBMCs, mostly from graft donor cells, taken 60 days after TCRalphabeta/CD19-depleted stem cell transplant. This receptor was taken from a male patient between 2 and 10 years old who had a stem cell transplant for chronic granulomatous disease, so the T cells may come from the graft donor. This chain joins TRBV7-2 and TRBJ1-4; 10 bases align to TRBD1. The CDR3: CASSRDRGHEKLFF. The CDR3 DNA reads TGTGCCAGCAGCCGGGACAGGGGCCATGAAAAACTGTTTTTT.